This entry concerns a single TCR beta chain. A sample-barcoded 5' primer and a J-beta primer mix were used in a second PCR of roughly 7 to 11 cycles. TCRdb processed the 5' RACE reads anew with MiXCR; each CDR3 protein has one entry. Of around 690,000 distinct CDR3 sequences in the sample, about 54% are singletons; the top ten hold 30% to 45%. The donors, healthy Caucasians from Russia, were aged about 6 to 95. This sample was taken from a study of blood T cells in healthy people across ages. The sequence was obtained from a man between 60 and 70 years old in good health. Material: blood.

DNA of the CDR3: TGCGCCAGCAGCTTGGGACATTCTGCCCGGAGAACAGATACGCAGTATTTT. This sequence encodes CASSLGHSARRTDTQYF. This rearrangement joins TRBV5-1 to TRBJ2-3; D uncertain. This CDR3 has 17 residues. Germline values: CDR1 SGHRS, CDR2 YFSETQ. V was pared by 0 bases and J by 3 bases, with 17 bases between.